This TCR beta chain was observed in a study of shared clonotypes between healthy human individuals. With respect to this clone: Its cognate antigen is unknown.

Source study methods: ImmunoSEQ gave junction-only sequences without quality scores, so filtering differed. Clones were read by immunoSEQ multiplex PCR, and TCRdb kept only the in-frame ones, dropping some. V and J calls and clone size are those listed in that table; D and trimming were worked out from the DNA. The table includes 850,000 to 1,100,000 clones, 60% to 80% detected once. Whole-study results and caveats: Relative to their counterparts shared across all four donors, non-shared clonotypes exhibited diminished generation probabilities. Sequencing depth was expected to affect clonotype sharing among donors. Clonotype sharing across a few donors was observed for approximately 5% of naive CD4 clonotypes.

This CDR3 region has 14 residues. Trimming removed 1 base from V and 9 bases from J, with 13 bases in between. Germline CDR1 is SGHTA and CDR2 is FQGNSA. The source material was memory CD4+ T cells from PBMCs. Regarding subset: CD45RA-negative fraction. This receptor was taken from a man between 18 and 29 years old in good health. Some clones in this sample may be carry-over from other donors' samples. The V and J genes are TRBV7-2 and TRBJ2-1, with D perhaps TRBD1 or TRBD2 (5 bases each). This CDR3 is CASSLVGSGTEQFF. The CDR3 bases are TGTGCCAGCAGCTTAGTGGGGTCAGGGACTGAGCAGTTCTTC.